One and the same sample provided the 26 T cell receptor beta chains below, sequenced in a study of CD8 T cells in Susac syndrome. Roughly 0.45 to 1 ug RNA was reverse transcribed with random hexamers. TCRdb re-called the immunoSEQ multiplex PCR reads through MiXCR, storing one row per CDR3 protein. This sample has roughly 250,000 distinct CDR3 sequences, with almost 97% found just once. Sample: CD4+ T cells from PBMCs. The receptors derive from a human donor with Susac syndrome.

The table lists this clonotype with a count of one. This sequence joins TRBV27 and TRBJ2-7; no reliable D call. CDR1 and CDR2 from the germline V gene are MNHEY and SMNVEV (reference sequence). V shed 3 bases and J shed 7 bases, with 19 bases lying between them. The CDR3 contains 15 residues. In DNA, the CDR3 is TGTGCCAGCAGTTTGGCCTCAGGCCCGTTATGGGAGCAGTACTTC. Protein sequence: CASSLASGPLWEQYF.

The V call is TRBV29-1, the J call TRBJ2-7; a possible D gene is TRBD1 (5 bases). In germline, CDR1 is SQVTM, CDR2 ANQGSEA. This CDR3 region has 12 residues. Trimming stripped 5 bases from V and 2 bases from J, with 10 bases between. The CDR3 loop is CSVSAGPYEQYF. In DNA, the CDR3 is TGCAGCGTTTCCGCAGGGCCCTACGAGCAGTACTTC.

This chain connects TRBV18 to TRBJ2-1; TRBD2 matches at 12 bases. V dropped 3 bases and J dropped 5; count of bases not matched to a gene: 8. Per the germline V gene, CDR1 is KGHSH and CDR2 is LQKENI. This CDR3 is 17 amino acids long. The CDR3 region has the DNA TGTGCCAGCTCACCCGGGCTAGCGGGAGGGCCTCACAATGAGCAGTTCTTC. It specifies CASSPGLAGGPHNEQFF.

This rearrangement joins TRBV28 to TRBJ1-1; 8 positions match TRBD1. CDR1 MDHEN and CDR2 SYDVKM come from the germline V gene. CDR3 length: 14 amino acids. V shed 7 bases, J shed 4 bases, and the junction held 8 bases outside the gene matches. In nucleotides, the CDR3 is TGTGCCAGCATTACAGGCGGACAGGGCACTGAAGCTTTCTTT. Translated: CASITGGQGTEAFF.

The genes are TRBV20-1 and TRBJ2-3; a weak D match, TRBD2 (6 bases). Germline V gives CDR1 DFQATT, CDR2 SNEGSKA (reference sequence). V lost 4 bases, J lost 2 bases, and 13 bases lay in between. The CDR3 consists of 14 residues. The CDR3 DNA reads TGCAGTGCTACCGGGAGCCTCCTCACAGATACGCAGTATTTT. It encodes CSATGSLLTDTQYF.

The J gene is TRBJ1-2, the V gene TRBV6-5; D is unclear. V lost 4 bases to trimming and J lost 2 bases, with 11 bases between them. CDR1 and CDR2 (germline): MNHEY, SVGAGI. The CDR3 is 14 residues long. The CDR3 is CASSSSVGNYGYTF. The CDR3 nucleotides read TGTGCCAGCAGTTCATCAGTGGGCAACTATGGCTACACCTTC.

This chain connects TRBV12-3 or TRBV12-4 to TRBJ1-1, with 9 nucleotides matching TRBD1. The CDR3 is made up of 16 amino acids. The ends lost 6 bases at V and 4 bases at J; junction bases unmatched: 12. The CDR3 DNA follows: TGTGCCAGCAGGACGGACAGGGGTTATGGTGTCACTGAAGCTTTCTTT. Amino acid sequence: CASRTDRGYGVTEAFF.

The chain joins TRBV20-1 to TRBJ2-6; 8 nucleotides match TRBD2. This CDR3 has 17 residues. The V gene end was trimmed by 6 bases and the J gene end by 0 bases; junction bases not matched to a gene: 10. The germline gives CDR1 DFQATT, CDR2 SNEGSKA (reference sequence). The chain's CDR3 is CSAPGGARVSGANVLTF. The CDR3 DNA sequence: TGCAGTGCCCCGGGGGGGGCAAGAGTCTCTGGGGCCAACGTCCTGACTTTC.

The chain uses TRBV4-1 and TRBJ2-1; D uncertain. CDR1 is MGHRA and CDR2 is YSYEKL in the germline V gene. Between the trimmed V and J ends, which lost 5 bases and 9 bases, there was a span of 17 bases. This CDR3 has 14 amino acids. The CDR3 here is CASSGRAPGTEQFF. The CDR3 DNA is TGCGCCAGCAGCGGCCGGGCCCCTGGTACTGAGCAGTTCTTC.

V and J are TRBV28 and TRBJ2-1; D unresolved. Trimming took 3 bases from V and 12 from J, leaving 12 bases between them. CDR1 and CDR2 (germline): MDHEN, SYDVKM. This CDR3 has 12 residues. The CDR3 is CASSLSREVQFF. The CDR3 DNA is TGTGCCAGCAGTTTGAGCAGAGAAGTGCAGTTCTTC.

The V call is TRBV29-1, the J call TRBJ1-5, with D uncertain. With 3 bases removed from V and 2 bases from J, the gap between germline ends came to 8 bases. The length of the CDR3 is 13 residues. Germline CDR1 reads SQVTM; CDR2 reads ANQGSEA. CDR3 residues: CSVENGRNQPQHF. CDR3 in DNA: TGCAGCGTTGAGAATGGGCGCAATCAGCCCCAGCATTTT.

The chain couples TRBV28 to TRBJ2-4; D may be TRBD2 (5 bases). CDR3 length: 13 amino acids. Trimming shortened V by 9 bases and J by 7 bases, and 16 bases separated the two germline ends. Germline CDR1 and CDR2: MDHEN and SYDVKM. The CDR3 nucleotides are TGTGCCAGTCGACCTTCCGGGGTGAACATTCAGTACTTC. Translated, it gives CASRPSGVNIQYF.

The chain combines TRBV12-3 or TRBV12-4 with TRBJ2-3, with D tentatively TRBD1 (6 bases). V lost 3 bases to trimming and J lost 10 bases, with 20 bases between them. The length of the CDR3 is 15 residues. CDR3 sequence reads: CASSFLAGVGVAQYF. For the CDR3, the DNA is TGTGCCAGCAGTTTTCTCGCAGGGGTGGGGGTCGCGCAGTATTTT.

The DNA for the CDR3 is TGCGCCAGCAGCTGGGCGGGCTTAAGCAATCAGCCCCAGCATTTT. Its translation is CASSWAGLSNQPQHF. The genes are TRBV5-1 and TRBJ1-5; D call uncertain. V was shortened by 3 bases and J by 1 base, with 11 bases between the two germline ends. This CDR3 has 15 amino acids. CDR1 is SGHRS, CDR2 YFSETQ, per germline.

The V gene is TRBV9, the J gene TRBJ1-5; D might be TRBD1 (5 bases). CDR1 is SGDLS, CDR2 YYNGEE, per germline. The V and J ends lost 2 bases and 3 bases respectively, with 12 bases between them. The CDR3 runs 15 residues. In DNA, the CDR3 is TGTGCCAGCAGCGTCTTAGGGGCCCTCAATCAGCCCCAGCATTTT. Amino acids: CASSVLGALNQPQHF.

V usage is TRBV5-6 and J usage is TRBJ2-7, with D tentatively TRBD1 or TRBD2 (5 bases each). V gave up 4 bases and J gave up 4 bases, with 18 bases separating them. The CDR3 runs 15 residues. Germline V gene data show CDR1 as SGHDT and CDR2 as YYEEEE. The CDR3 DNA reads as TGTGCCAGCAGCACCCCAAGAGGGGTTCGGTACGAGCAGTACTTC. Protein sequence: CASSTPRGVRYEQYF.

The chain is built from TRBV12-3 or TRBV12-4 and TRBJ1-2; 9 bases map to TRBD1. The CDR3 runs to 14 residues. V dropped 6 bases and J dropped 7; count of bases not matched to a gene: 9. CDR3 DNA: TGTGCCAGCAGCACAGGGGACAGGGCCGGTGGCTACACCTTC. Translated, it gives CASSTGDRAGGYTF.

V is TRBV5-1 and J is TRBJ2-7, with 9 bases identical to TRBD2. Looked up from germline, CDR1 is SGHRS and CDR2 is YFSETQ. With 2 bases clipped from V and 7 bases from J, the junction kept 13 bases outside the gene matches. The CDR3 length is 16 residues. CDR3 protein: CASSLTPGGLAKEQYF. The CDR3 nucleotides are TGCGCCAGCAGCTTAACCCCGGGGGGACTAGCAAAGGAGCAGTACTTC.

The J gene is TRBJ2-3, the V gene TRBV7-2, with D possibly being TRBD2 (6 bases). Looked up from germline, CDR1 is SGHTA and CDR2 is FQGNSA. This CDR3 is built from 14 residues. V was clipped by 5 bases and J by 0 bases, with 9 bases between them. CDR3 DNA sequence: TGTGCCAGCAGCCGCGGGGCCAGCACAGATACGCAGTATTTT. Translation: CASSRGASTDTQYF.

This sequence joins TRBV29-1 and TRBJ2-1; D uncertain. Germline CDR1 and CDR2: SQVTM and ANQGSEA. The V end lost 3 bases, the J end lost 6 bases, and 3 bases lay between the germline ends. This CDR3 contains 10 residues. CDR3 sequence (DNA): TGCAGCGTTGACAGCAATGAGCAGTTCTTC. It codes for CSVDSNEQFF.

V gene TRBV20-1 combines with J gene TRBJ2-5, with D perhaps TRBD1 or TRBD2 (5 bases each). This CDR3 has 13 residues. The V gene's germline CDR1 is DFQATT and CDR2 SNEGSKA (reference sequence). Here the CDR3 reads CSPTGPGPETQYF. The CDR3 DNA follows: TGCAGCCCAACGGGGCCAGGGCCAGAGACCCAGTACTTC.

The gene calls are TRBV4-2 and TRBJ1-5, with TRBD1 matching over 7 bases. V shed 4 bases, J shed 2 bases, and the junction held 5 bases outside the gene matches. The CDR3 runs to 15 residues. The germline gives CDR1 LGHNA, CDR2 YNFKEQ. The DNA of the CDR3 is TGTGCCAGCAGCCCCACAGACAGGGGCAATCAGCCCCAGCATTTT. Its protein product is CASSPTDRGNQPQHF.

The chain carries TRBV19 and TRBJ2-7; D is unclear. This CDR3 has 14 residues. The V end was cut by 3 bases, the J end by 0 bases, with 9 bases between. In germline, CDR1 is LNHDA, CDR2 SQIVND (reference sequence). The CDR3 nucleotides are TGTGCCAGTAGTATCTCGGGCTACTCCTACGAGCAGTACTTC. Translation gives CASSISGYSYEQYF. The full variable domain, completed using reference TRBV19 and TRBJ2-7, is DGGITQSPKYLFRKEGQNVTLSCEQNLNHDAMYWYRQDPGQGLRLIYYSQIVNDFQKGDIAEGYSVSREKKESFPLTVTSAQKNPTAFYLCASSISGYSYEQYFGPGTRLTVT.

CDR3 in DNA: TGTGCCACCAGCAGAAGTGGATCGAACTATGGCTACACCTTC. Translation gives CATSRSGSNYGYTF. The chain combines TRBV15 with TRBJ1-2; D is uncertain. The germline CDR1 and CDR2 sequences are LNHNV and YYDKDF (reference sequence). This CDR3 contains 14 residues. V was shortened by 2 bases and J by 2 bases, with 9 bases between the two germline ends.

The rearrangement joins TRBV9 to TRBJ2-7; D gene unclear. The CDR3 spans 14 residues. The germline V gene encodes CDR1 SGDLS and CDR2 YYNGEE. With 3 bases removed from V and 2 bases from J, the gap between germline ends came to 12 bases. Written as DNA, the CDR3 is TGTGCCAGCAGCGCCACGGACGGTCCCTACGAGCAGTACTTC. Its protein product is CASSATDGPYEQYF. The full variable domain, its missing parts supplied by reference TRBV9 and TRBJ2-7, is DSGVTQTPKHLITATGQRVTLRCSPRSGDLSVYWYQQSLDQGLQFLIQYYNGEERAKGNILERFSAQQFPDLHSELNLSSLELGDSALYFCASSATDGPYEQYFGPGTRLTVT.

As concerns this clonotype: Its ends do not fully match the called genes, so a read error is possible. The rearrangement joins TRBV7-8 to TRBJ2-7; D perhaps matches TRBD2 (6 bases). The CDR3 runs 14 residues. CDR1 is SGHVS and CDR2 is FQNEAQ in the germline V gene. This chain's CDR3 is CASSLAGGTYEQYF. DNA of the CDR3: TGTGCCAGCAGTTTAGCAGGAGGGACCTACGAGCAGTACTTC.